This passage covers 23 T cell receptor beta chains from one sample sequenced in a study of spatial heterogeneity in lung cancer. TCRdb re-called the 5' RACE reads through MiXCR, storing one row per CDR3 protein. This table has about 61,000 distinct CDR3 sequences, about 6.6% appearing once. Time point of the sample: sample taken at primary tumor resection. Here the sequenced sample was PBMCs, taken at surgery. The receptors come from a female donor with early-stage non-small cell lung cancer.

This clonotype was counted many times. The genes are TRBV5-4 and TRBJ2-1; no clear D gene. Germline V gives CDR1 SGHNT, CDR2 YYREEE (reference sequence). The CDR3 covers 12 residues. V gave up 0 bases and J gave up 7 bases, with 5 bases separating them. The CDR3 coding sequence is TGTGCCAGCAGCTTGGACGGAAATGAGCAGTTCTTC. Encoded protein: CASSLDGNEQFF.

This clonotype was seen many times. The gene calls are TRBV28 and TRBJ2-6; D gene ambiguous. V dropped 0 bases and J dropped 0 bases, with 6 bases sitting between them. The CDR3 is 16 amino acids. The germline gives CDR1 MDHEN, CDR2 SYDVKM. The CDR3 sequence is CASSLWRLSGANVLTF. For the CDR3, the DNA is TGTGCCAGCAGTTTATGGCGGCTCTCTGGGGCCAACGTCCTGACTTTC. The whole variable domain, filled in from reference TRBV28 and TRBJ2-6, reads DVKVTQSSRYLVKRTGEKVFLECVQDMDHENMFWYRQDPGLGLRLIYFSYDVKMKEKGDIPEGYSVSREKKERFSLILESASTNQTSMYLCASSLWRLSGANVLTFGAGSRLTVL.

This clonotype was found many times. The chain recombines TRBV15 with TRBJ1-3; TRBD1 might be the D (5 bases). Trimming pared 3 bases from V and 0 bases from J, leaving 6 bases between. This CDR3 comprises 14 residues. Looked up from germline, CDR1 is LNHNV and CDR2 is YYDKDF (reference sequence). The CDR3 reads CATSRTVSGNTIYF. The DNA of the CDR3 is TGTGCCACCAGCAGGACAGTCTCTGGAAACACCATATATTTT.

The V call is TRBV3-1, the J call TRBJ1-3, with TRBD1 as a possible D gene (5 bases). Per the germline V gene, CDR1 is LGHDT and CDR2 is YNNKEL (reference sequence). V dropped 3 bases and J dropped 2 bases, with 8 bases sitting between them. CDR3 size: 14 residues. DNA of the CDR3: TGTGCCAGCAGCCACCTGGGGCCTGGAAACACCATATATTTT. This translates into CASSHLGPGNTIYF.

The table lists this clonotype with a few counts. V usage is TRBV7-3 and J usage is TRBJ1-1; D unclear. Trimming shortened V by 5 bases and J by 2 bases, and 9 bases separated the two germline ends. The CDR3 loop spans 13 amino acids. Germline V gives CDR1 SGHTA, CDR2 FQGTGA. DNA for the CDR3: TGTGCCAGCAGCCCATCAGCAAACACTGAAGCTTTCTTT. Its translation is CASSPSANTEAFF.

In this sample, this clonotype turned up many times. CDR3 bases: TGTGCCATCAGTGAGGATGGCTACACCTTC. Translating gives CAISEDGYTF. The chain combines TRBV10-3 with TRBJ1-2; no firm D call. CDR3 length: 10 residues. The V end lost 2 bases, the J end lost 6 bases, and 1 base lay between the germline ends. CDR1 and CDR2 from the germline V gene are ENHRY and SYGVKD.

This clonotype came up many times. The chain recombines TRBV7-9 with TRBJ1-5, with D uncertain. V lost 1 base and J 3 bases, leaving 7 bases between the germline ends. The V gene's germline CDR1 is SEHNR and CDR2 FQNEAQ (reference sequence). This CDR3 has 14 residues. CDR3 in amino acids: CASSLEQYNQPQHF. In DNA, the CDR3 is TGTGCCAGCAGCTTAGAACAGTACAATCAGCCCCAGCATTTT.

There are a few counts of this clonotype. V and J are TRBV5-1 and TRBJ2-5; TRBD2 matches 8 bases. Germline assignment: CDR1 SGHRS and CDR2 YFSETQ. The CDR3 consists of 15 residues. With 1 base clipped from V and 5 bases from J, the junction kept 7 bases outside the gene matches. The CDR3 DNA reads TGCGCCAGCAGCTTGAACGGGAGGGCAGGGGAGACCCAGTACTTC. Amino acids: CASSLNGRAGETQYF.

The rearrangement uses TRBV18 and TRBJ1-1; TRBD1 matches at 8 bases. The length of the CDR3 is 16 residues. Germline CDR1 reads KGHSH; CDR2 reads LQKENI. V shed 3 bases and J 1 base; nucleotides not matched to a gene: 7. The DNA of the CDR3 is TGTGCCAGCTCACCCCGACAGGGGCGTTGGAACACTGAAGCTTTCTTT. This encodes CASSPRQGRWNTEAFF.

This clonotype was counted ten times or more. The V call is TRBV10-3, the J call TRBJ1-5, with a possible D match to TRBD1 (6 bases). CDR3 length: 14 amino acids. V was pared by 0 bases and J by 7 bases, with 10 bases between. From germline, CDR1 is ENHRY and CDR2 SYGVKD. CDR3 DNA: TGTGCCATCAGTGAGTCACAGGGCCCCCAGCCCCAGCATTTT. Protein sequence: CAISESQGPQPQHF.

CDR3 residues: CASSPEGGRETQYF. CDR3 nucleotide sequence: TGTGCCAGCAGCCCCGAGGGGGGAAGGGAGACCCAGTACTTC. The chain carries TRBV5-4 and TRBJ2-5; D assignment may be TRBD1 or TRBD2 (6 bases each). Germline V lookup: CDR1 SGHNT, CDR2 YYREEE (reference sequence). V lost 4 bases, J lost 5 bases, and 15 bases lay in between. The CDR3 contains 14 residues.

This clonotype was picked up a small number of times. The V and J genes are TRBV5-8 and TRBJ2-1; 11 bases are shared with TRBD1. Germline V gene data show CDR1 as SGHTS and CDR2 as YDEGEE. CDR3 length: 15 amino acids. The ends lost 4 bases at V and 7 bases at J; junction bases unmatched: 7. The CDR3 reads CASSPGQGAWNEQFF. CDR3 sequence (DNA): TGTGCCAGCAGCCCCGGACAGGGGGCTTGGAATGAGCAGTTCTTC.

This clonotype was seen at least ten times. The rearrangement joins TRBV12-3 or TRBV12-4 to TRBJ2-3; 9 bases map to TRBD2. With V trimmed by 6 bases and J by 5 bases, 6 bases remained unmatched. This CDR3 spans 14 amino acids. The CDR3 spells CASRVAGVRDTQYF. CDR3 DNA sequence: TGTGCCAGCAGAGTAGCGGGAGTGAGAGATACGCAGTATTTT.

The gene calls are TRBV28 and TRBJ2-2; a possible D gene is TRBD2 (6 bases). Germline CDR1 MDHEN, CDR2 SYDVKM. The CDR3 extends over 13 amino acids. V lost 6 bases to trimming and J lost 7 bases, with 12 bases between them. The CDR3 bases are TGTGCCAGCAGGCGGGGTTTGGTCGGGGAGCTGTTTTTT. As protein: CASRRGLVGELFF. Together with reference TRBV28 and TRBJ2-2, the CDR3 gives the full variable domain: DVKVTQSSRYLVKRTGEKVFLECVQDMDHENMFWYRQDPGLGLRLIYFSYDVKMKEKGDIPEGYSVSREKKERFSLILESASTNQTSMYLCASRRGLVGELFFGEGSRLTVL.

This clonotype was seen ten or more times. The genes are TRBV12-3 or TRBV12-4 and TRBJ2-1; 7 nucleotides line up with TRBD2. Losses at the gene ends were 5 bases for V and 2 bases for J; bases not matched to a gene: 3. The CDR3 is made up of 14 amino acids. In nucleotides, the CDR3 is TGTGCCAGCAGTAGACTAGCAACCTACAATGAGCAGTTCTTC. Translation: CASSRLATYNEQFF.

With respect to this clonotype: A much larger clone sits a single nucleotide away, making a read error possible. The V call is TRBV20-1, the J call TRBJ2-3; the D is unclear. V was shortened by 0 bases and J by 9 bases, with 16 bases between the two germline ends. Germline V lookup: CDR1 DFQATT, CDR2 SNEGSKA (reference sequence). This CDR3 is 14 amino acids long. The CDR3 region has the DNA TGCAGTGCTAGAGAAATTGTGCAGTCGGAGACGCAGTATTTT. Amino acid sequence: CSAREIVQSETQYF.

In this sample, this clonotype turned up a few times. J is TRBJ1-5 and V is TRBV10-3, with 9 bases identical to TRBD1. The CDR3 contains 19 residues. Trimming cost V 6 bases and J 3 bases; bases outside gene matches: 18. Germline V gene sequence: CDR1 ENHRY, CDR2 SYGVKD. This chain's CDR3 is CAISEKGGRDRVSNQPQHF. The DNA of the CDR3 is TGTGCCATCAGCGAGAAGGGGGGCCGGGACAGGGTCTCCAATCAGCCCCAGCATTTT.

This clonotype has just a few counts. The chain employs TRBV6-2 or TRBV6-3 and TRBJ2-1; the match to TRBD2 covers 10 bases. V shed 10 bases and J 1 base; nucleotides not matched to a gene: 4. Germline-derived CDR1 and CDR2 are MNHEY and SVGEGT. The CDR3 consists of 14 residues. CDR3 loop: CATVAGGSYNEQFF. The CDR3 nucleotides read TGTGCCACCGTAGCGGGAGGATCCTACAATGAGCAGTTCTTC.

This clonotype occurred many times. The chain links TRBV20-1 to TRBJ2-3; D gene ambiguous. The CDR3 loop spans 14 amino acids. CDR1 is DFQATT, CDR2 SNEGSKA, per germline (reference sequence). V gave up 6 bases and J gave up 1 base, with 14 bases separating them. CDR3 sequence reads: CSATQSGGTDTQYF. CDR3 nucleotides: TGCAGTGCAACGCAATCCGGAGGCACAGATACGCAGTATTTT.

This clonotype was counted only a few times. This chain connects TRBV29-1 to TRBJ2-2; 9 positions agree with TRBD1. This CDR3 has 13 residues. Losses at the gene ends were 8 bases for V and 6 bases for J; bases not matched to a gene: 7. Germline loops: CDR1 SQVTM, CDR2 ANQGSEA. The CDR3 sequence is CSISTGGAGELFF. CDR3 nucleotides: TGCAGCATTTCGACAGGGGGGGCCGGGGAGCTGTTTTTT.

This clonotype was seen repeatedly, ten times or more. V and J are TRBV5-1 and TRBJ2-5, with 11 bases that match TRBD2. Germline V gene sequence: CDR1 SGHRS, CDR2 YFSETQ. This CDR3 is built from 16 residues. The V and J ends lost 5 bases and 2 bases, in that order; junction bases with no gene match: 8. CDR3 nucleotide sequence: TGCGCCAGCAGTCGCACTAGCGGGGGACTGCAAGAGACCCAGTACTTC. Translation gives CASSRTSGGLQETQYF. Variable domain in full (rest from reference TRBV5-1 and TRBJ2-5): KAGVTQTPRYLIKTRGQQVTLSCSPISGHRSVSWYQQTPGQGLQFLFEYFSETQRNKGNFPGRFSGRQFSNSRSEMNVSTLELGDSALYLCASSRTSGGLQETQYFGPGTRLLVL.

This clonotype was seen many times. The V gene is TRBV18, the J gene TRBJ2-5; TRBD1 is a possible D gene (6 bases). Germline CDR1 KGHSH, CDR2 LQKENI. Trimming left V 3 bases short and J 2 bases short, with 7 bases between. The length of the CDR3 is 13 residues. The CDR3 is CASSPGQQETQYF. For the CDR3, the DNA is TGTGCCAGCTCACCCGGACAGCAAGAGACCCAGTACTTC.

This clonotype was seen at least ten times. CDR3 DNA: TGTGCCAGCAGCCAGACTGTTACGCAGTATTTT. Amino acid sequence: CASSQTVTQYF. The gene calls are TRBV11-1 and TRBJ2-3; D remains unclear. This CDR3 has 11 amino acids. Germline loops: CDR1 SGHAT, CDR2 FQDESV (reference sequence). V shed 5 bases and J shed 8 bases, with 8 bases lying between them.